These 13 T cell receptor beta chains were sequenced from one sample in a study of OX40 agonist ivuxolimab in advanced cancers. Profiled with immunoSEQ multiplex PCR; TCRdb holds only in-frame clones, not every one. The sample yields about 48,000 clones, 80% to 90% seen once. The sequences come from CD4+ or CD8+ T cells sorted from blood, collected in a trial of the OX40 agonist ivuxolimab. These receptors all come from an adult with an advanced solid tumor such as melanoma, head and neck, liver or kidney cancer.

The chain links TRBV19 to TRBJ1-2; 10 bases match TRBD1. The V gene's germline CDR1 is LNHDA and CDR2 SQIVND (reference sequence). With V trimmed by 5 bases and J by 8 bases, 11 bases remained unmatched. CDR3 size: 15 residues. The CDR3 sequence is CASSLTGQGPRGYTF. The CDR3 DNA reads TGTGCCAGTAGTCTCACGGGACAGGGGCCAAGGGGCTACACCTTC.

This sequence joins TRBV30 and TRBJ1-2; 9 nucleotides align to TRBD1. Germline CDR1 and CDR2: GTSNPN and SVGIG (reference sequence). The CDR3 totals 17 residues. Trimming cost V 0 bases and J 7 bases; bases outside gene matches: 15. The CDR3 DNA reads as TGTGCCTGGAGTGTACTAAGTGGGACAGGGCAGACGGGTGGCTACACCTTC. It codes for CAWSVLSGTGQTGGYTF.

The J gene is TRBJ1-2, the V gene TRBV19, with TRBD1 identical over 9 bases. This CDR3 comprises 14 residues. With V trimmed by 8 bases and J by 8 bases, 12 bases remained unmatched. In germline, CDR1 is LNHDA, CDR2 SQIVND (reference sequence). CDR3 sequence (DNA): TGTGCCAGTCACGGGGGACAGGGTTCACCCGGCTACACCTTC. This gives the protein CASHGGQGSPGYTF.

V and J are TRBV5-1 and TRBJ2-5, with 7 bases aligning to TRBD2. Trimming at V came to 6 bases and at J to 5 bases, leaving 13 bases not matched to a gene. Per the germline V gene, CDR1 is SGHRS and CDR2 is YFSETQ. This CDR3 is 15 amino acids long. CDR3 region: CASTQFSGPGETQYF. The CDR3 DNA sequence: TGCGCCAGCACCCAGTTTAGCGGGCCGGGGGAGACCCAGTACTTC.

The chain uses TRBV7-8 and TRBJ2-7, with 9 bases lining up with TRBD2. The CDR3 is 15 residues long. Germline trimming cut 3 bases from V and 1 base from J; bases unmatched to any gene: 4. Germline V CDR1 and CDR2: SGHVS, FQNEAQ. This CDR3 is CASSFASGASYEQYF. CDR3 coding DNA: TGTGCCAGCAGCTTCGCTAGCGGGGCTTCCTACGAGCAGTACTTC.

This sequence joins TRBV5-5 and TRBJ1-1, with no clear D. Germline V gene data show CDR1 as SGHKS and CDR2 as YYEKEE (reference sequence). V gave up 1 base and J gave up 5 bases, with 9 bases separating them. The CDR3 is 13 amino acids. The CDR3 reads CASSLSYGTEAFF. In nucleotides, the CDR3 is TGTGCCAGCAGCTTGAGTTACGGGACTGAAGCTTTCTTT.

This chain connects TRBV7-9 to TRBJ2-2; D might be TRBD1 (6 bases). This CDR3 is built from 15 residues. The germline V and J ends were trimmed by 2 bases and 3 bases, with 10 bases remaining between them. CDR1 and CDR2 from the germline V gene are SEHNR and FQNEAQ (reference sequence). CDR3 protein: CASSLLQGYTGELFF. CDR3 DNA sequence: TGTGCCAGCAGCTTACTACAGGGTTACACCGGGGAGCTGTTTTTT.

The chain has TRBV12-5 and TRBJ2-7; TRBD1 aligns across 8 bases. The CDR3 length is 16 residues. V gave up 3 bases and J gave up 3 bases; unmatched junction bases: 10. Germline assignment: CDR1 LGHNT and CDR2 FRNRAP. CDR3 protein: CASGLTTGTGYYEQYF. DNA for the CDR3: TGTGCTAGTGGTTTAACTACCGGGACAGGTTACTACGAGCAGTACTTC. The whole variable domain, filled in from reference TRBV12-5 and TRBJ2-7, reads DARVTQTPRHKVTEMGQEVTMRCQPILGHNTVFWYRQTMMQGLELLAYFRNRAPLDDSGMPKDRFSAEMPDATLATLKIQPSEPRDSAVYFCASGLTTGTGYYEQYFGPGTRLTVT.

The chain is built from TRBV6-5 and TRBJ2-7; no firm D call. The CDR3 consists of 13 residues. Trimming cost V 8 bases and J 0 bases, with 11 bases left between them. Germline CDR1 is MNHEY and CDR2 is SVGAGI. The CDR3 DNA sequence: TGTGCCAGCGGACGGTCCCTCTCCTACGAGCAGTACTTC. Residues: CASGRSLSYEQYF.

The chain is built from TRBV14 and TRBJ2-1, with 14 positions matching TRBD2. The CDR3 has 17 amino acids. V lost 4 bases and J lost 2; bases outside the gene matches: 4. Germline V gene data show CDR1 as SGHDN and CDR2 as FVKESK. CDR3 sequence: CASSPTSGRGPYNEQFF. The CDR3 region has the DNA TGTGCCAGCAGCCCGACTAGCGGGAGGGGCCCCTACAATGAGCAGTTCTTC.

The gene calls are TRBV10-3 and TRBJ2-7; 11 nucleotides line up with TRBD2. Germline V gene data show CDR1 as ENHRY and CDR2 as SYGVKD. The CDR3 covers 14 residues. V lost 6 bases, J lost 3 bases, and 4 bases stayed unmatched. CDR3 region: CAIRAGTSGYEQYF. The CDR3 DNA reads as TGTGCCATCAGGGCCGGGACTAGCGGCTACGAGCAGTACTTC.

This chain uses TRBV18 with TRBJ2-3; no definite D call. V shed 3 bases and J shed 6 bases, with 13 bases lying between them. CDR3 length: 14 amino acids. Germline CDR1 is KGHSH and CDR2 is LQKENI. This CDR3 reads CASSPSPAADTQYF. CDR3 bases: TGTGCCAGCTCACCCAGCCCGGCCGCTGATACGCAGTATTTT.

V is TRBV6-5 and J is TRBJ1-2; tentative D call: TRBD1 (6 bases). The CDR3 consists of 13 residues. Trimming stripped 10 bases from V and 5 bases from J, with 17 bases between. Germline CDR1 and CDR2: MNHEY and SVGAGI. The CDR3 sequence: CATRGGRAYGYTF. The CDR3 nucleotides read TGTGCCACCCGAGGGGGGAGAGCTTATGGCTACACCTTC.